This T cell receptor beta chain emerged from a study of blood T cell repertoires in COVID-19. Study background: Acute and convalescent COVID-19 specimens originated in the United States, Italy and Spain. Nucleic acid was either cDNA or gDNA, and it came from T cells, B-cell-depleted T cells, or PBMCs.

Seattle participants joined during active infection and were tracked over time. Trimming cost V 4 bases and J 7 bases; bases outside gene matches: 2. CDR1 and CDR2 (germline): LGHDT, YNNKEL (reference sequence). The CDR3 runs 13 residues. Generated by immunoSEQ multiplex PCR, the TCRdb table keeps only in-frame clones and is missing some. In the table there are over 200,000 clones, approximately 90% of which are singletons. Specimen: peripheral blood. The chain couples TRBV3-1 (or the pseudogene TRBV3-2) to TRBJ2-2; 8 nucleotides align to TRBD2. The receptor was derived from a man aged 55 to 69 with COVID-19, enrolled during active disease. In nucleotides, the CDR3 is TGTGCCAGCAGCCCGGGACTAGGCGGGGAGCTGTTTTTT. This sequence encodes CASSPGLGGELFF.